Detailed here is one T cell receptor (beta chain). Its antigen is undetermined. Data came from immunoSEQ multiplex PCR; TCRdb stores just in-frame clones and leaves some out. This sample has about 16,000 clones, with about four fifths found just once. This CDR3 is 13 amino acids long. Germline V gives CDR1 SNHLY, CDR2 FYNNEI. V lost 7 bases and J lost 7, with 11 bases in between. These data originate in a study of STAT3 mutations in large granular lymphocyte leukemia. Overall study: Roughly half the longitudinally sequenced T-LGLL patients had canonical STAT3 mutations. Overall study findings and caveats: Persisting codominant clonotypes may have hidden a small pathogenic clone. In T-cell large granular lymphocyte leukemia, about half of patients showed multiple immunodominant subclonotypes. No sample exists from the first appearance of each clone.

The gene calls are TRBV2 and TRBJ1-6; D unclear. The clonotype comes from a man over 45 with T-cell large granular lymphocyte leukemia. Some clones in this sample may be carry-over from other donors' samples. Sequenced: peripheral blood mononuclear cells. DNA for the CDR3: TGTGCCAGCACTACAAGGGCGAATTCACCCCTCCACTTT. Its translation is CASTTRANSPLHF. The variable domain in full, with the rest retrieved from reference TRBV2 and TRBJ1-6, is EPEVTQTPSHQVTQMGQEVILRCVPISNHLYFYWYRQILGQKVEFLVSFYNNEISEKSEIFDDQFSVERPDGSNFTLKIRSTKLEDSAMYFCASTTRANSPLHFGNGTRLTVT.